This T cell receptor (beta chain) came from a study of Graves' ophthalmopathy and Graves' hyperthyroidism (dated by TCRdb to the late 2010s). The study in broad terms: Peripheral blood was collected at initial diagnosis, before any treatment. After sampling, hyperthyroidism patients received methimazole starting at 30 mg daily, and ophthalmopathy patients received high-dose intravenous methylprednisolone. To explore V-J signatures distinguishing ophthalmopathy from hyperthyroidism, a discovery set of about a hundred patients (43 ophthalmopathy, 57 stable hyperthyroidism) was enrolled. The study used TCR beta repertoire signatures to distinguish Graves' ophthalmopathy from Graves' hyperthyroidism and to predict progression to ophthalmopathy. In total, under 150 blood samples were TCR-sequenced: approximately 42 ophthalmopathy, some 75 hyperthyroidism and approximately 17 hyperthyroidism-to-ophthalmopathy patients. In roughly 6 hyperthyroidism patients, the T-cell repertoire of thyroid tissue was compared with the T-cell repertoire of blood. For independent validation, a separate cohort was made up of around 18 hyperthyroidism patients plus 17 patients who later progressed from hyperthyroidism to ophthalmopathy. Broader findings and caveats from the paper: No statistical method was used to set the sample size in advance, and the investigators knew which group each participant was assigned to. In cross-validation, the 13-signature model distinguished ophthalmopathy from stable hyperthyroidism with less than 90% sensitivity and 81% to 82% specificity, while in the test set the corresponding values were approximately 79% and 70%. Most expanded thyroid clonotypes with a frequency above 0.001 also appeared in blood, which suggests that blood repertoires may reflect the immune response in the thyroid. In validation, the model predicted ophthalmopathy progression with about 70% sensitivity and approximately 75% specificity; more than ten predicted patients were CT-confirmed with GO in a median of around 6 months.

About this clonotype: The target of this receptor is not known. Base qualities are not recorded, but no much larger clone differs from it by a single base.

TCR beta CDR3 regions were amplified from RNA transcripts for repertoire sequencing. The first round was an RT-PCR using HTBI primers with the Qiagen OneStep RT-PCR kit, and this first round was followed by a second-round multiplex PCR, then size selection and purification. Libraries were sequenced paired-end with 100 bp reads on an Illumina HiSeq2000. As for how the authors treated the data: SOAPnuke was used to process the reads, throwing out any read that had adapters, had uncalled bases, had a mean Phred below 15, or lacked an exact constant-primer or identifier match. COPE v1.2.5 was used to merge high-quality paired reads. Each unique nucleotide sequence was treated as a clonotype, and MiTCR v1.1 was used to align the clonotypes to the IMGT TRB V, D and J references. Only V-J combinations with frequency above 0.0001 were analysed, covering over 99% of repertoires. For each V-J combination, a TCR clonal expansion and chaos score was defined as F50 clonal expansion divided by the chaos observed in the TCRdist matrix. Welch's t-statistics and random forest were used to reduce the features to 13 V-J combinations, which were then used as input to a naive Bayes classifier. Thyroid-blood repertoire similarity was quantified with the Morisita-Horn index. TCRdb itself trimmed the public reads at Q25 with fastp, ran MiXCR and retained productive beta chains. Under each unique CDR3 protein, matching rows form one entry showing the most common genes and DNA. What appears here as the V and J calls and clone size reflects TCRdb's work, not the paper's. For this sample there are 660,000 or so distinct CDR3 sequences; under 50% appear just once. The ten biggest clones cover over 2.5% of the sample.

Ophthalmopathy patients were characterized by moderately to severely active disease, a Clinical Activity Score of at least 3, a NOSPECS grade of at least 4, and a disease duration under 3 months. Patients were excluded if they had other autoimmune diseases, uncontrolled infections, pregnancy or lactation. Diagnosis relied on clinical symptoms, serum thyroxine, TRAb, thyroid ultrasound and orbital computed tomography. Using Ficoll-Paque density gradient centrifugation, PBMCs were isolated from 10 ml of fresh peripheral blood. Total RNA was extracted with Trizol reagent and quality-checked on an Agilent 2100 Bioanalyzer. Its CDR3 holds 15 amino acids, cysteine through phenylalanine. This entry keeps only the CDR3 DNA: 45 bases, framed from base 1. From the germline V gene (reference sequence), CDR1 is SEHNR and CDR2 is FQNEAQ. V lost 5 bases and J lost 13 bases; the stretch between them is 21 bases long.

This sequence originates from an adult man with Graves' ophthalmopathy. The sequenced sample was peripheral blood. The V and J genes are TRBV7-9 and TRBJ1-6; the D gene is perhaps TRBD1, from 6 matching bases. The bases read TGTGCCAGCAGCGATACCGGGACCAGGGGTCAGCCCCTCCACTTT. Its protein product is CASSDTGTRGQPLHF.